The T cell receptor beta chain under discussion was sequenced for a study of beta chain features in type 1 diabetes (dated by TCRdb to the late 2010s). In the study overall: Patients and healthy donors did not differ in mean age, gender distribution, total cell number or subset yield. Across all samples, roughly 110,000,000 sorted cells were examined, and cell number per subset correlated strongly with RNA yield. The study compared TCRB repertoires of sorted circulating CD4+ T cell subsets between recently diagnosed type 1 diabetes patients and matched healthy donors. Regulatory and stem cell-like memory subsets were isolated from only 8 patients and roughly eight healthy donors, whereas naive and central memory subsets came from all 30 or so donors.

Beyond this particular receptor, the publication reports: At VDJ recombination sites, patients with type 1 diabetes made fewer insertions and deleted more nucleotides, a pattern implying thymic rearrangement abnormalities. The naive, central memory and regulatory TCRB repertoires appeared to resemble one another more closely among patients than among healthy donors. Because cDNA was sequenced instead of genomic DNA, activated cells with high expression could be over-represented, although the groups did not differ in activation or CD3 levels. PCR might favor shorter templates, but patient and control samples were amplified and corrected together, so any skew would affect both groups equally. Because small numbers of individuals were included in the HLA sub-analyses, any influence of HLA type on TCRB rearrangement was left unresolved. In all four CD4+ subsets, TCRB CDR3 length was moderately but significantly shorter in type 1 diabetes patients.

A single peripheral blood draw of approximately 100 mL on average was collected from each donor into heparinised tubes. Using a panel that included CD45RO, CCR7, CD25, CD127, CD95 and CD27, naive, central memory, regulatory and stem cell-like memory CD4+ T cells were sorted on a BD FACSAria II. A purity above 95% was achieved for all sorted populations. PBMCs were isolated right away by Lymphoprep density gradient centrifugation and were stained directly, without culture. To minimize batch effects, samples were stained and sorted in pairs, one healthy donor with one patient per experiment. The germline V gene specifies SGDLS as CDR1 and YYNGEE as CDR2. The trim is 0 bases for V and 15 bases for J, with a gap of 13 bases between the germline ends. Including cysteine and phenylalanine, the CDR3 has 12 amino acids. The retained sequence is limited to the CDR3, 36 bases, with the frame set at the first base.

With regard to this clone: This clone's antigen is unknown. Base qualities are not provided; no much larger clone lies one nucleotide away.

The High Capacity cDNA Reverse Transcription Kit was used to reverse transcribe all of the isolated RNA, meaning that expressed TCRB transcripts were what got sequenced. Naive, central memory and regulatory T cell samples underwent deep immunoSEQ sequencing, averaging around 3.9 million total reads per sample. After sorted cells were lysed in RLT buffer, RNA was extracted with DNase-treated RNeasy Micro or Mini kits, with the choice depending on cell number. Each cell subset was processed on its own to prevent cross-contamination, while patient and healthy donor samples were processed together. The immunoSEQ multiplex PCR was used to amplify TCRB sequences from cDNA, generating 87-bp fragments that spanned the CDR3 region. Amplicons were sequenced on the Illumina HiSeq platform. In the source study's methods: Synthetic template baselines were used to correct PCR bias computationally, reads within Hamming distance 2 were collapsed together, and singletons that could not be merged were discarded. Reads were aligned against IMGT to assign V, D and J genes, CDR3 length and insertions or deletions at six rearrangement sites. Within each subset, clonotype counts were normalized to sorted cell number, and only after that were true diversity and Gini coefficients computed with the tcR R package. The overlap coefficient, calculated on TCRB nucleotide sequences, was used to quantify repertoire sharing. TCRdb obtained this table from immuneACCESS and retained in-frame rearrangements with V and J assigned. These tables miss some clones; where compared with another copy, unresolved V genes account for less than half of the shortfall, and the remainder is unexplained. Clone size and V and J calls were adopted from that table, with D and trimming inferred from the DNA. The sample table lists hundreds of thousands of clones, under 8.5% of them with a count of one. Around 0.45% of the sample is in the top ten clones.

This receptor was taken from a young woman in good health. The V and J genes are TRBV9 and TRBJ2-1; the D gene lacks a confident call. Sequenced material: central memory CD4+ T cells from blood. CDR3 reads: CASSVDQNPAFF. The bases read TGTGCCAGCAGCGTAGACCAAAACCCAGCGTTCTTC.